What follows are 17 T cell receptor beta chains derived from one specimen sequenced in a study of response to subunit inactivated influenza vaccine. A single record per CDR3 protein comes from TCRdb applying MiXCR to the RT-PCR reads. The sample lists 800,000 or so distinct CDR3 sequences, 21% seen once, with 10% to 13% in the top ten. Material: PBMCs from blood, obtained more than 4 days after vaccination. The source is a man aged 45-65 years who received an inactivated influenza vaccine.

This clonotype was counted a few times. This sequence joins TRBV20-1 and TRBJ2-3, with 10 bases that match TRBD2. V lost 6 bases and J lost 2; bases outside the gene matches: 11. This CDR3 spans 16 amino acids. Germline CDR1 reads DFQATT; CDR2 reads SNEGSKA (reference sequence). DNA of the CDR3: TGCAGTGCCGCAACCCTAGCGGGAGAGGTCACAGATACGCAGTATTTT. Protein sequence: CSAATLAGEVTDTQYF.

The chain is built from TRBV15 and TRBJ2-3, with TRBD2 identical over 8 bases. This CDR3 has 16 amino acids. V was pared by 3 bases and J by 1 base, with 6 bases of the junction left unmatched. CDR1 and CDR2 (germline): LNHNV, YYDKDF (reference sequence). CDR3 residues: CATSRELAARTDTQYF. For the CDR3, the DNA is TGTGCCACCAGCAGGGAACTAGCGGCGCGCACAGATACGCAGTATTTT.

This clonotype was seen only a few times. The chain joins TRBV6-2 or TRBV6-3 to TRBJ1-6; D not resolved. The CDR3 is made up of 15 amino acids. V was pared by 3 bases and J by 4 bases, with 10 bases between. Per the germline V gene, CDR1 is MNHEY and CDR2 is SVGEGT. The CDR3 DNA reads as TGTGCCAGCAGTTATGACCAGCAGTATAATTCACCCCTCCACTTT. The encoded protein is CASSYDQQYNSPLHF.

The chain couples TRBV4-2 to TRBJ2-3, with 7 positions matching TRBD2. Germline CDR1 LGHNA, CDR2 YNFKEQ. V trimming: 4 bases; J trimming: 4 bases; junction bases outside the gene matches: 8. There are 15 residues in the CDR3. The CDR3 nucleotides read TGTGCCAGCAGCCGCGGGACTACGACTGCAGATACGCAGTATTTT. Amino acid sequence: CASSRGTTTADTQYF.

This clonotype was detected only a few times. In DNA, the CDR3 is TGCGCCAGCAGCAAACAGGGTTCCTACAATGAGCAGTTCTTC. Residues: CASSKQGSYNEQFF. The rearrangement uses TRBV5-1 and TRBJ2-1; tentative D call: TRBD1 (6 bases). The CDR3 sequence is 14 residues long. Germline V lookup: CDR1 SGHRS, CDR2 YFSETQ. Deletions cut 4 bases from V and 1 base from J, with 9 bases between.

In its sample, this clonotype was seen a few times. The chain employs TRBV6-1 and TRBJ2-1, with 11 nucleotides matching TRBD1. Trimming removed 6 bases from V and 7 bases from J; junction bases left unmatched: 8. This CDR3 is built from 15 residues. Looked up from germline, CDR1 is MNHNS and CDR2 is SASEGT. The CDR3: CASRPGTGGRNEQFF. CDR3 DNA: TGTGCCAGCAGACCGGGGACAGGGGGGCGTAATGAGCAGTTCTTC.

The J gene is TRBJ2-2, the V gene TRBV6-4; D unclear. CDR3 length: 15 residues. In germline, CDR1 is MRHNA, CDR2 SNTAGT. Trimming shortened V by 6 bases and J by 0 bases, and 11 bases separated the two germline ends. The CDR3 bases are TGTGCCAGCAGCCGAAGCCCCGCGAACACCGGGGAGCTGTTTTTT. Residues: CASSRSPANTGELFF.

V usage is TRBV5-1 and J usage is TRBJ2-5; D unresolved. Germline CDR1 is SGHRS and CDR2 is YFSETQ. This CDR3 is built from 14 residues. V was pared by 3 bases and J by 4 bases, with 13 bases between. The CDR3 DNA is TGCGCCAGCAGCTCGCACCGACTTGGAGAGACCCAGTACTTC. Amino acid sequence: CASSSHRLGETQYF.

The CDR3 region is CATSTGATYNEQFF. In DNA, the CDR3 is TGTGCCACCAGTACAGGGGCGACCTACAATGAGCAGTTCTTC. This sequence joins TRBV24-1 and TRBJ2-1; 7 bases map to TRBD1. V shed 6 bases and J 2 bases; nucleotides not matched to a gene: 3. Per germline, CDR1 KGHDR and CDR2 SFDVKD. The CDR3 spans 14 residues.

The chain recombines TRBV2 with TRBJ2-7; no clear D gene. Trimming cost V 4 bases and J 12 bases, with 13 bases left between them. Per germline, CDR1 SNHLY and CDR2 FYNNEI. The CDR3 totals 11 residues. The CDR3 here is CASSVRVPWYF. As DNA, the CDR3 is TGTGCCAGCAGTGTACGGGTCCCATGGTACTTC.

This chain links TRBV20-1 with TRBJ2-6, with TRBD2 identical over 13 bases. This CDR3 has 18 amino acids. J lost 0 bases, V lost 2 bases, and 4 bases had no gene match. The germline gives CDR1 DFQATT, CDR2 SNEGSKA (reference sequence). The DNA for the CDR3 is TGCAGTGCTAGAAGGACTAGCGGGAGCCTCTCTGGGGCCAACGTCCTGACTTTC. Translating it yields CSARRTSGSLSGANVLTF.

J is TRBJ2-7 and V is TRBV7-9; 7 bases map to TRBD2. V lost 7 bases and J lost 3; bases outside the gene matches: 12. Per the germline V gene, CDR1 is SEHNR and CDR2 is FQNEAQ (reference sequence). The CDR3 sequence is 15 residues long. The CDR3 DNA reads TGTGCCAGCACCGGTGGGCGGGAGAATGGCTACGAGCAGTACTTC. This codes for CASTGGRENGYEQYF. Looking up the rest from reference TRBV7-9 and TRBJ2-7 gives the full variable domain: DTGVSQNPRHKITKRGQNVTFRCDPISEHNRLYWYRQTLGQGPEFLTYFQNEAQLEKSRLLSDRFSAERPKGSFSTLEIQRTEQGDSAMYLCASTGGRENGYEQYFGPGTRLTVT.

V and J are TRBV16 and TRBJ2-2; D may match TRBD1 or TRBD2 (5 bases each). CDR3 length: 15 residues. Germline V lookup: CDR1 KGHSY, CDR2 FQNENV. V was shortened by 0 bases and J by 7 bases, with 12 bases between the two germline ends. This CDR3 is CASSQSYRGVGELFF. The CDR3 region has the DNA TGTGCCAGCAGCCAATCGTATAGGGGAGTCGGGGAGCTGTTTTTT. The full variable domain, rest sourced from reference TRBV16 and TRBJ2-2, is GEEVAQTPKHLVRGEGQKAKLYCAPIKGHSYVFWYQQVLKNEFKFLISFQNENVFDETGMPKERFSAKCLPNSPCSLEIQATKLEDSAVYFCASSQSYRGVGELFFGEGSRLTVL.

V gene TRBV20-1 combines with J gene TRBJ1-2; D is perhaps TRBD1 (5 bases). From germline, CDR1 is DFQATT and CDR2 SNEGSKA (reference sequence). The CDR3 is 16 residues long. V dropped 4 bases and J dropped 6 bases, with 24 bases sitting between them. The chain's CDR3 is CSAKSSSGRVADGYTF. CDR3 in DNA: TGCAGTGCTAAAAGTAGTTCGGGCAGGGTGGCCGATGGCTACACCTTC.

This clonotype was seen a few times. This chain joins TRBV20-1 and TRBJ2-3; 7 nucleotides match TRBD2. V was clipped by 2 bases and J by 6 bases; unmatched bases: 11. The germline CDR1 and CDR2 sequences are DFQATT and SNEGSKA (reference sequence). The CDR3 has 15 residues. CDR3: CSARPLAGAGDTQYF. For the CDR3, the DNA is TGCAGTGCTAGACCTTTAGCGGGTGCAGGGGATACGCAGTATTTT.

This clonotype was recorded at least ten times. The chain is built from TRBV7-2 and TRBJ2-7; D is possibly TRBD1 (6 bases). The V end lost 6 bases, the J end lost 5 bases, and 14 bases lay between the germline ends. Germline-derived CDR1 and CDR2 are SGHTA and FQGNSA. This CDR3 comprises 13 residues. The CDR3 bases are TGTGCCAGCAGTTCAGGGGCTCTCCACGAGCAGTACTTC. It is translated as CASSSGALHEQYF.

This clonotype was seen many times. The J gene is TRBJ2-7, the V gene TRBV5-1, with D tentatively TRBD1 (6 bases). Germline-derived CDR1 and CDR2 are SGHRS and YFSETQ. V was shortened by 0 bases and J by 4 bases, with 11 bases between the two germline ends. The CDR3 has 14 residues. CDR3 in DNA: TGCGCCAGCAGCTTGGACAGGGAAGCATACGAGCAGTACTTC. Translated: CASSLDREAYEQYF.